Each of the 18 T cell receptor beta chains below was sequenced from the same sample in a study of blood T cells in healthy people across ages. A J-beta primer mix and a sample-barcoded 5' primer were used in a second PCR of about 7 to 12 cycles. MiXCR, run by TCRdb on the 5' RACE reads, gives a single entry per CDR3 protein. The table shows 1.5 million to 2 million distinct CDR3 sequences, with roughly 52% occurring only once. Sequencing was done on a sample of blood. All receptors come from a middle-aged woman in good health.

There are a few counts of this clonotype. The rearrangement joins TRBV6-5 to TRBJ1-2, with a possible D match to TRBD1 (5 bases). CDR3 size: 17 residues. V lost 2 bases, J lost 5 bases, and 21 bases lay in between. Germline CDR1 is MNHEY and CDR2 is SVGAGI. This CDR3 reads CASSYILDRAGGYGYTF. CDR3 nucleotides: TGTGCCAGCAGTTACATCTTGGATAGGGCCGGGGGGTATGGCTACACCTTC.

The rearrangement joins TRBV5-1 to TRBJ1-2, with D possibly TRBD1 on 5 matching bases. CDR1 is SGHRS and CDR2 is YFSETQ in the germline V gene. The germline V and J ends were trimmed by 3 bases and 6 bases, with 15 bases remaining between them. This CDR3 region has 14 residues. In DNA, the CDR3 is TGCGCCAGCAGCTCTCCGACAGAACTCAATGGCTACACCTTC. Its translation: CASSSPTELNGYTF.

The genes are TRBV27 and TRBJ2-1; 10 bases fit TRBD1. The V and J ends lost 6 bases and 6 bases, in that order; junction bases with no gene match: 17. This CDR3 spans 18 amino acids. CDR1 MNHEY and CDR2 SMNVEV come from the germline V gene (reference sequence). The CDR3 loop is CASRTLALDRGRGNEQFF. As DNA, the CDR3 is TGTGCCAGCAGAACACTCGCCCTAGACAGGGGGCGAGGCAATGAGCAGTTCTTC.

V is TRBV29-1 and J is TRBJ1-1; 9 bases fit TRBD1. CDR1 is SQVTM, CDR2 ANQGSEA, per germline. The CDR3 has 13 amino acids. J lost 6 bases, V lost 4 bases, and 6 bases had no gene match. The CDR3 nucleotides read TGCAGCGTTGGGGGACAGGGAAAGGCTGAAGCTTTCTTT. This codes for CSVGGQGKAEAFF.

Worth noting for this clonotype: An end of the junction differs from the germline gene, which may be a read error. The V gene is TRBV24-1, the J gene TRBJ2-4; possibly TRBD2 for D (6 bases). Judging by the DNA end, TRBJ2-5 fits better; the J call may be wrong. In germline, CDR1 is KGHDR, CDR2 SFDVKD. This CDR3 is built from 13 residues. CDR3 amino acids: CATSAAGFETQYF. The CDR3 nucleotides read TGTGCCACAAGTGCTGCGGGGTTTGAGACCCAGTACTTC.

The DNA for the CDR3 is TGTGCCAGCAGTTACTCCGGGGGCTACGGCTACGAGCAGTACTTC. Protein sequence: CASSYSGGYGYEQYF. This rearrangement joins TRBV6-6 to TRBJ2-7; possibly TRBD1 or TRBD2 for D (6 bases each). V was pared by 0 bases and J by 3 bases, with 12 bases between. The CDR3 consists of 15 residues. In germline, CDR1 is MNHNY, CDR2 SVGAGI (reference sequence).

The rearrangement links TRBV3-1 to TRBJ2-3; 7 positions match TRBD2. Germline V gene lookup returns CDR1 LGHDT and CDR2 YNNKEL (reference sequence). This CDR3 is 17 amino acids long. After removal of 4 bases from V and 4 bases from J, the junction contained 14 bases not matched to a gene. The CDR3 bases are TGTGCCAGCAGCCGATCACCGGGACTAATCCGTTCAGATACGCAGTATTTT. Its translation is CASSRSPGLIRSDTQYF.

This chain joins TRBV6-1 and TRBJ2-7; maybe TRBD1 (5 bases). V was trimmed by 4 bases and J by 3 bases, leaving 13 bases between them. CDR1 MNHNS and CDR2 SASEGT come from the germline V gene. The CDR3 is 14 residues long. The CDR3 protein is CASSATAGNYEQYF. The CDR3, as DNA: TGTGCCAGCAGTGCGACTGCAGGGAACTACGAGCAGTACTTC.

The sample holds a few counts of this clonotype. The chain uses TRBV12-3 or TRBV12-4 and TRBJ1-2; D ambiguous. Between the trimmed V and J ends, which lost 7 bases and 7 bases, there was a span of 16 bases. The CDR3 loop spans 13 amino acids. CDR3 sequence (DNA): TGTGCCAGCACTCTGGGAGACTGGGGTGGCTACACCTTC. This gives the protein CASTLGDWGGYTF.

V usage is TRBV9 and J usage is TRBJ2-1, with D uncertain. The CDR3 has 14 residues. The germline V gene has CDR1 SGDLS and CDR2 YYNGEE. V shed 2 bases and J shed 10 bases, with 16 bases lying between them. The CDR3, as DNA: TGTGCCAGCAGCGTTACGGGCAATGTCGGCGAGCAGTTCTTC. Protein sequence: CASSVTGNVGEQFF.

This clonotype showed up just a few times. The chain carries TRBV5-1 and TRBJ2-6; D gene uncertain. Per the germline V gene, CDR1 is SGHRS and CDR2 is YFSETQ. There are 15 residues in the CDR3. V was shortened by 5 bases and J by 1 base, with 10 bases between the two germline ends. The CDR3 loop reads CASRLDLSGANVLTF. The CDR3 DNA is TGCGCCAGCAGACTCGACCTATCTGGGGCCAACGTCCTGACTTTC. Complete variable domain (other parts from reference TRBV5-1 and TRBJ2-6): KAGVTQTPRYLIKTRGQQVTLSCSPISGHRSVSWYQQTPGQGLQFLFEYFSETQRNKGNFPGRFSGRQFSNSRSEMNVSTLELGDSALYLCASRLDLSGANVLTFGAGSRLTVL.

The chain links TRBV7-9 to TRBJ2-6; no firm D call. The V end was cut by 3 bases, the J end by 1 base, with 7 bases between. Germline V gene lookup returns CDR1 SEHNR and CDR2 FQNEAQ (reference sequence). This CDR3 has 15 residues. The CDR3 bases are TGTGCCAGCAGCTTCGTATTATCTGGGGCCAACGTCCTGACTTTC. This sequence encodes CASSFVLSGANVLTF.

This chain joins TRBV7-2 and TRBJ2-7; 8 positions agree with TRBD1. After removal of 1 base from V and 6 bases from J, the junction contained 11 bases not matched to a gene. The CDR3 is made up of 16 amino acids. The germline CDR1 and CDR2 sequences are SGHTA and FQGNSA. CDR3 in amino acids: CASSLGAGTGASEQYF. CDR3 in DNA: TGTGCCAGCAGCTTAGGGGCCGGGACAGGAGCCTCCGAGCAGTACTTC.

The chain joins TRBV7-2 to TRBJ2-5; TRBD1 matches 9 bases. This CDR3 spans 17 amino acids. V dropped 6 bases and J dropped 4; count of bases not matched to a gene: 15. The germline V gene encodes CDR1 SGHTA and CDR2 FQGNSA. The CDR3 DNA is TGTGCCAGCAGTTCGACCACAGGGGGCGGAAGAGGAGAGACCCAGTACTTC. Its protein product is CASSSTTGGGRGETQYF. The full variable domain, its missing parts supplied by reference TRBV7-2 and TRBJ2-5, is GAGVSQSPSNKVTEKGKDVELRCDPISGHTALYWYRQSLGQGLEFLIYFQGNSAPDKSGLPSDRFSAERTGGSVSTLTIQRTQQEDSAVYLCASSSTTGGGRGETQYFGPGTRLLVL.

There are a few counts of this clonotype. The rearrangement joins TRBV7-2 to TRBJ2-5; 8 bases are shared with TRBD2. The V and J ends lost 1 base and 4 bases, in that order; junction bases with no gene match: 8. CDR3 size: 16 residues. Germline V gene sequence: CDR1 SGHTA, CDR2 FQGNSA. CDR3: CASSLGGLSGGETQYF. CDR3 bases: TGTGCCAGCAGCTTAGGCGGCCTAAGCGGGGGAGAGACCCAGTACTTC.

This rearrangement joins TRBV10-3 to TRBJ2-1, with 7 bases lining up with TRBD1. Germline values: CDR1 ENHRY, CDR2 SYGVKD. The CDR3 consists of 15 residues. V gave up 6 bases and J gave up 0 bases; unmatched junction bases: 5. CDR3 nucleotide sequence: TGTGCCATCAGGGGACAGACGAGCTCCTACAATGAGCAGTTCTTC. Encoded protein: CAIRGQTSSYNEQFF.

The rearrangement links TRBV25-1 to TRBJ2-5, with D perhaps TRBD2 (6 bases). Germline V gene lookup returns CDR1 MGHDK and CDR2 SYGVNS. CDR3 length: 16 amino acids. With 1 base removed from V and 5 bases from J, the gap between germline ends came to 17 bases. In nucleotides, the CDR3 is TGTGCCAGCAGTGAATCTACGGAGGGGTGGCGCGAGACCCAGTACTTC. It is translated as CASSESTEGWRETQYF.

This chain connects TRBV29-1 to TRBJ2-1; D tentatively fits TRBD1 or TRBD2 (5 bases each). The V end lost 6 bases, the J end lost 4 bases, and 19 bases lay between the germline ends. The CDR3 is 15 residues long. Per the germline V gene, CDR1 is SQVTM and CDR2 is ANQGSEA. The CDR3 spells CSVPRGEGSYNEQFF. For the CDR3, the DNA is TGCAGCGTCCCGCGAGGGGAAGGGTCGTACAATGAGCAGTTCTTC.